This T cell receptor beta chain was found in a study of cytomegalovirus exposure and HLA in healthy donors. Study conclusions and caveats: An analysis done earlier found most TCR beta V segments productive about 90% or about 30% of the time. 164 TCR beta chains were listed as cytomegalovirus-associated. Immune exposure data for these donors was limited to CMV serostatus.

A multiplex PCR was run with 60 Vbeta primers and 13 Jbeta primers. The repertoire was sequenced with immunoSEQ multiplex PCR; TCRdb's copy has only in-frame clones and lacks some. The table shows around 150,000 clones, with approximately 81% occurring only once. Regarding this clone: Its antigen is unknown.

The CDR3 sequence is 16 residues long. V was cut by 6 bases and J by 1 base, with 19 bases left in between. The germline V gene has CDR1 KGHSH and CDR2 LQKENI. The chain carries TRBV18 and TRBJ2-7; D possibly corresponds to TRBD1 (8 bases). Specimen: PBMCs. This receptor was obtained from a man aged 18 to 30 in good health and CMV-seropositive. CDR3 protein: CASSQQGGSRSYEQYF. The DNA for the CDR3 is TGTGCCAGCTCTCAACAGGGGGGGTCGCGATCCTACGAGCAGTACTTC.